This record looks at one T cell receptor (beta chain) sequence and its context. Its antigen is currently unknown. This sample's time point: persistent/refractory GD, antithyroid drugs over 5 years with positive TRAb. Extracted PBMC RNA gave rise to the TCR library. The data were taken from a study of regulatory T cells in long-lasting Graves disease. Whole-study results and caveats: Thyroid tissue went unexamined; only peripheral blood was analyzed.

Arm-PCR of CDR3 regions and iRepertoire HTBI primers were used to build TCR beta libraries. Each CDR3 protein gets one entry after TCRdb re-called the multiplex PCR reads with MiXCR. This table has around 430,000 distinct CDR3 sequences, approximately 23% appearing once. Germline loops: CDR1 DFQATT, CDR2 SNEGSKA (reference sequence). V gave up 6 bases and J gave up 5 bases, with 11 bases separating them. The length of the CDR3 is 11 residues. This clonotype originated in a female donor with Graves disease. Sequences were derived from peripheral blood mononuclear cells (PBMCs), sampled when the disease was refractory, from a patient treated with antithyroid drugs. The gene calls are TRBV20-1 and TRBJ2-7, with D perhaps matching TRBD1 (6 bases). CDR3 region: CSAKQGNEQYF. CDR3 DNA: TGCAGTGCCAAGCAGGGGAACGAGCAGTACTTC.